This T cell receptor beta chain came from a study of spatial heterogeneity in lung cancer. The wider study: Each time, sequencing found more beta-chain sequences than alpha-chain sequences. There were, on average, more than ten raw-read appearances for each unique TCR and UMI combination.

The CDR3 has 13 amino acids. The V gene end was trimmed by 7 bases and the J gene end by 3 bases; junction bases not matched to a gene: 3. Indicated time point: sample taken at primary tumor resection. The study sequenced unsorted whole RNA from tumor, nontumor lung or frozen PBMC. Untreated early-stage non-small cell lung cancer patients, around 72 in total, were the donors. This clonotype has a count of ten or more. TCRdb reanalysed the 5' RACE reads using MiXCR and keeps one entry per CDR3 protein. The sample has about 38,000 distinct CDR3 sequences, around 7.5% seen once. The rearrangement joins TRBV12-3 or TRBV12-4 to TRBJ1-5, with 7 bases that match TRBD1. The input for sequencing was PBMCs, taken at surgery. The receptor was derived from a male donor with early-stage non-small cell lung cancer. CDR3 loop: CASTGGINQPQHF. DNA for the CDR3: TGTGCCAGCACAGGGGGGATCAATCAGCCCCAGCATTTT.